These T cell receptor beta chains were read from a single sample in a study of T cell repertoires in cytomegalovirus infection. MiXCR, applied by TCRdb to the reads, yields one record per CDR3 protein. The sample includes about 310,000 distinct CDR3 sequences, roughly 15% of them seen just once. Sequenced input: PBMCs. These receptor sequences come from a human donor in good health (CMV status not recorded). Some clones in this sample may be carry-over from other donors' samples. Both conserved end residues are part of each CDR3. Each record gives: V gene, clone size, D gene, J gene, CDR3 DNA, CDR3 protein. A D gene is named only where the DNA matches it firmly. Clone sizes are given selectively: once, few, many, or a class where the clone is expanded.

v_call: TRBV7-7
clone_size: many
d_call: -
j_call: TRBJ1-1
cdr3_nt: TGTGCTAGCAGCCGGACAGTAGGGACTGAAGCTTTCTTT
cdr3_aa: CASSRTVGTEAFF

v_call: TRBV20-1
clone_size: -
d_call: -
j_call: TRBJ1-4
cdr3_nt: TGCAGTGCTAGAGATGAGGGACTGTTTTTT
cdr3_aa: CSARDEGLFF

v_call: TRBV7-2
clone_size: many
d_call: TRBD1
j_call: TRBJ1-1
cdr3_nt: TGTGCCAGCAGCGCCCGGGACAGCACTGAAGCTTTCTTT
cdr3_aa: CASSARDSTEAFF

v_call: TRBV20-1
clone_size: -
d_call: -
j_call: TRBJ2-5
cdr3_nt: TGCAGTGCTAGAGATCTTCGGGAAGAGACCCAGTACTTC
cdr3_aa: CSARDLREETQYF

v_call: TRBV12-3/TRBV12-4
clone_size: few
d_call: TRBD2
j_call: TRBJ2-1
cdr3_nt: TGTGCCAGCAGTTTAGATCTAGCGGGGGGGCTTGAGCAGTTCTTC
cdr3_aa: CASSLDLAGGLEQFF

v_call: TRBV12-3/TRBV12-4
clone_size: -
d_call: TRBD2
j_call: TRBJ2-2
cdr3_nt: TGTGCCAGCAGGGCCCCTAGCGGGGGTAACACCGGGGAGCTGTTTTTT
cdr3_aa: CASRAPSGGNTGELFF

v_call: TRBV4-1
clone_size: -
d_call: -
j_call: TRBJ2-7
cdr3_nt: TGCGCCAGCAGCCAGTTCCATGGGACCCAAGGCTACGAGCAGTACTTC
cdr3_aa: CASSQFHGTQGYEQYF

v_call: TRBV7-8
clone_size: many
d_call: -
j_call: TRBJ1-1
cdr3_nt: TGTGCCAGCAGCTTAATAGGGACTGAAGCTTTCTTT
cdr3_aa: CASSLIGTEAFF

v_call: TRBV3-1
clone_size: few
d_call: -
j_call: TRBJ2-1
cdr3_nt: TGTGCCAGCAGCCAACAATCCTCAGGGCGATTGGAAGAGTACTTGTGTGAGCAGTTCTTC
cdr3_aa: CASSQQSSGRLEEYLCEQFF

v_call: TRBV7-6
clone_size: many
d_call: -
j_call: TRBJ1-3
cdr3_nt: TGTGCCAGCAGCTTAGGCCGGGGACCCGGCCCCTCTGGAAACACCATATATTTT
cdr3_aa: CASSLGRGPGPSGNTIYF

v_call: TRBV29-1
clone_size: few
d_call: -
j_call: TRBJ1-2
cdr3_nt: TGCAGCGCCGACGGGGATCACTACACCTTC
cdr3_aa: CSADGDHYTF

v_call: TRBV29-1
clone_size: many
d_call: -
j_call: TRBJ1-2
cdr3_nt: TGCAGCGCTGAAACAGGGTACTATGGCTACACCTTC
cdr3_aa: CSAETGYYGYTF

v_call: TRBV6-2/TRBV6-3
clone_size: few
d_call: -
j_call: TRBJ2-7
cdr3_nt: TGTGCCAGCAGTCAAACAGCGTCCTACGAGCAGTACTTC
cdr3_aa: CASSQTASYEQYF

v_call: TRBV2
clone_size: -
d_call: -
j_call: TRBJ1-2
cdr3_nt: TGTGCCAGCAGCCAAATGGGGGCGCTTAACTATGGCTACACCTTC
cdr3_aa: CASSQMGALNYGYTF

v_call: TRBV6-5
clone_size: -
d_call: -
j_call: TRBJ2-3
cdr3_nt: TGTGCCAGCAGTTACTCGGACTACTACACAGATACGCAGTATTTT
cdr3_aa: CASSYSDYYTDTQYF

v_call: TRBV7-2
clone_size: many
d_call: TRBD1
j_call: TRBJ1-2
cdr3_nt: TGTGCCAGCAGCTTCAATGACAGGGGCCATGGCTACACCTTC
cdr3_aa: CASSFNDRGHGYTF

v_call: TRBV10-3
clone_size: few
d_call: TRBD1
j_call: TRBJ1-1
cdr3_nt: TGTGCCATCAGAGACGGACAGGGGGCGGGGAACACTGAAGCTTTCTTT
cdr3_aa: CAIRDGQGAGNTEAFF

v_call: TRBV28
clone_size: few
d_call: -
j_call: TRBJ1-2
cdr3_nt: TGTGCCAGCAGAGAGGACCTTAACTATGGCTACACCTTC
cdr3_aa: CASREDLNYGYTF

v_call: TRBV27
clone_size: many
d_call: TRBD1
j_call: TRBJ2-1
cdr3_nt: TGTGCCAGCAGTACCCTGGACAGGGGGCGCCCCCCTTCAGCCCAAGAGCAGTTCTTC
cdr3_aa: CASSTLDRGRPPSAQEQFF

v_call: TRBV7-2
clone_size: many
d_call: -
j_call: TRBJ2-2
cdr3_nt: TGTGCCAGCAGCCCCCAAAGGGACATACGGTTGGCCGGGGAGCTGTTTTTT
cdr3_aa: CASSPQRDIRLAGELFF

v_call: TRBV6-2/TRBV6-3
clone_size: many
d_call: -
j_call: TRBJ2-7
cdr3_nt: TGTGCCAGCAGTTACTCGAAGGGGTCGTTCTCCTACGAGCAGTACTTC
cdr3_aa: CASSYSKGSFSYEQYF

v_call: TRBV27
clone_size: few
d_call: TRBD2
j_call: TRBJ2-3
cdr3_nt: TGTGCCAGCAGAGTCCAGCGGGGGTTATCGGGAGATACGCAGTATTTT
cdr3_aa: CASRVQRGLSGDTQYF

v_call: TRBV12-3/TRBV12-4
clone_size: many
d_call: TRBD1
j_call: TRBJ2-3
cdr3_nt: TGTGCCAGCACCAGGGGACAGGGGGTAACAGATACGCAGTATTTT
cdr3_aa: CASTRGQGVTDTQYF

v_call: TRBV24-1
clone_size: few
d_call: -
j_call: TRBJ2-3
cdr3_nt: TGTGCCACCAGTGATTTGGGCTCCAGGAATACAGATACGCAGTATTTT
cdr3_aa: CATSDLGSRNTDTQYF

v_call: TRBV5-4
clone_size: -
d_call: TRBD1
j_call: TRBJ1-1
cdr3_nt: TGTGCCAGCAGCAGACAGGGGGCAGGCGCTGAAGCTTTCTTT
cdr3_aa: CASSRQGAGAEAFF

v_call: TRBV7-2
clone_size: few
d_call: -
j_call: TRBJ2-2
cdr3_nt: TGTGCCAGCAGCCCGAGGTGGAACACCGGGGAGCTGTTTTTT
cdr3_aa: CASSPRWNTGELFF

v_call: TRBV10-3
clone_size: -
d_call: TRBD2
j_call: TRBJ2-7
cdr3_nt: TGTGCCGCAAGATCGGGGGGGGGCGGCTCCTACGAGCAGTACTTC
cdr3_aa: CAARSGGGGSYEQYF

v_call: TRBV11-2
clone_size: many
d_call: -
j_call: TRBJ2-7
cdr3_nt: TGTGCCAGCAGCCAAGGAGGGGGACGTAGCTCCTACGAGCAGTACTTC
cdr3_aa: CASSQGGGRSSYEQYF

v_call: TRBV24-1
clone_size: -
d_call: TRBD1
j_call: TRBJ1-5
cdr3_nt: TGTGCCACCAGTGATTCCGGGACAGGGAATCAGCCCCAGCATTTT
cdr3_aa: CATSDSGTGNQPQHF

v_call: TRBV11-1
clone_size: many
d_call: -
j_call: TRBJ2-1
cdr3_nt: TGTGCCAGCAGCTTACCCGGAGCCGGGGGCAATGAGCAGTTCTTC
cdr3_aa: CASSLPGAGGNEQFF

v_call: TRBV6-5
clone_size: few
d_call: -
j_call: TRBJ2-7
cdr3_nt: TGTGCCAGCAGTTACGCAAGGGGTTCCTACGAGCAGTACTTC
cdr3_aa: CASSYARGSYEQYF

v_call: TRBV24-1
clone_size: few
d_call: TRBD2
j_call: TRBJ2-3
cdr3_nt: TGTGCCACCAGTGATTCCGGGACTAGCGGCACAGATACGCAGTATTTT
cdr3_aa: CATSDSGTSGTDTQYF

v_call: TRBV28
clone_size: many
d_call: -
j_call: TRBJ1-1
cdr3_nt: TGTGCCAGCACCGTGAACACTGAAGCTTTCTTT
cdr3_aa: CASTVNTEAFF

v_call: TRBV7-9
clone_size: few
d_call: -
j_call: TRBJ2-7
cdr3_nt: TGTGCCAGCAGCCCAACCCCTGGGGGGGGCGACGAGCAGTACTTC
cdr3_aa: CASSPTPGGGDEQYF

v_call: TRBV7-2
clone_size: -
d_call: -
j_call: TRBJ2-7
cdr3_nt: TGTGCCAGCAGCTTAGCGACTAGCTACGAGCAGTACTTC
cdr3_aa: CASSLATSYEQYF

v_call: TRBV12-3/TRBV12-4
clone_size: many
d_call: -
j_call: TRBJ1-1
cdr3_nt: TGTGCCAGCAGTTGGAAGGGGGGAACTGAAGCTTTCTTT
cdr3_aa: CASSWKGGTEAFF

v_call: TRBV6-5
clone_size: -
d_call: -
j_call: TRBJ1-5
cdr3_nt: TGTGCCAGCAGTTACTCAGGGCAGGGCAATCAGCCCCAGCATTTT
cdr3_aa: CASSYSGQGNQPQHF

v_call: TRBV28
clone_size: few
d_call: -
j_call: TRBJ1-6
cdr3_nt: TGTGCCAGCAGTCAAAATTCACCCCTCCACTTT
cdr3_aa: CASSQNSPLHF

v_call: TRBV7-2
clone_size: many
d_call: -
j_call: TRBJ1-5
cdr3_nt: TGTGCCAGCAGCTTAGCGCCTAATAGGCCCCAGCATTTT
cdr3_aa: CASSLAPNRPQHF

v_call: TRBV7-6
clone_size: -
d_call: -
j_call: TRBJ1-5
cdr3_nt: TGTGCCAGCAGCTTAGAGGTCGGACCCCAGCATTTT
cdr3_aa: CASSLEVGPQHF

v_call: TRBV7-8
clone_size: -
d_call: -
j_call: TRBJ1-4
cdr3_nt: TGTGCCAGCAGCTTGAACAGGGTGCGAGCTAATGAAAAACTGTTTTTT
cdr3_aa: CASSLNRVRANEKLFF

v_call: TRBV2
clone_size: -
d_call: TRBD1
j_call: TRBJ2-6
cdr3_nt: TGTGCCAGCAGGGACCACAGGGGTGCTGGGGCCAACGTCCTGACTTTC
cdr3_aa: CASRDHRGAGANVLTF

v_call: TRBV12-3/TRBV12-4
clone_size: -
d_call: TRBD1
j_call: TRBJ1-3
cdr3_nt: TGTGCCAGCAGTTCCACAGACAGGGCTGGAAACACCATATATTTT
cdr3_aa: CASSSTDRAGNTIYF

v_call: TRBV7-8
clone_size: many
d_call: -
j_call: TRBJ2-2
cdr3_nt: TGTGCCAGCAGACCCCAGGGGGGGGCGGACGGGGAGCTGTTTTTT
cdr3_aa: CASRPQGGADGELFF

v_call: TRBV20-1
clone_size: few
d_call: -
j_call: TRBJ1-1
cdr3_nt: TGCAGTGCTCACATCTTACAGGGTACCACTGAAGCTTTCTTT
cdr3_aa: CSAHILQGTTEAFF

v_call: TRBV19
clone_size: -
d_call: -
j_call: TRBJ1-3
cdr3_nt: TGTGCCAGTAGTATGAGGAGCTCTGGAAACACCATATATTTT
cdr3_aa: CASSMRSSGNTIYF

v_call: TRBV6-5
clone_size: -
d_call: -
j_call: TRBJ2-6
cdr3_nt: TGTGCCAGCAGTGGGAGCTCTGGGGCCAACGTCCTGACTTTC
cdr3_aa: CASSGSSGANVLTF

v_call: TRBV4-1
clone_size: -
d_call: -
j_call: TRBJ2-3
cdr3_nt: TGCGCCAGCAGCCAAGATCCAAACCCATGGGGAGATACGCAGTATTTT
cdr3_aa: CASSQDPNPWGDTQYF

v_call: TRBV3-1
clone_size: -
d_call: -
j_call: TRBJ2-1
cdr3_nt: TGTGCCAGCAGCCAGGGGGCCGGCGAGCAGTTCTTC
cdr3_aa: CASSQGAGEQFF

v_call: TRBV6-2/TRBV6-3
clone_size: many
d_call: -
j_call: TRBJ2-1
cdr3_nt: TGTGCCAGCAGTTACTCGTTGACGACAGCCTACCCTTACAATGAGCAGTTCTTC
cdr3_aa: CASSYSLTTAYPYNEQFF

v_call: TRBV7-2
clone_size: many
d_call: TRBD1
j_call: TRBJ1-2
cdr3_nt: TGTGCCAGCAGCTTTAGGGGGCGCTTTGGCTACACCTTC
cdr3_aa: CASSFRGRFGYTF

v_call: TRBV4-1
clone_size: -
d_call: -
j_call: TRBJ1-2
cdr3_nt: TGCGCCAGCAGCCAAGCAGCGGTGGGCTACACCTTC
cdr3_aa: CASSQAAVGYTF

v_call: TRBV28
clone_size: -
d_call: -
j_call: TRBJ1-1
cdr3_nt: TGTGCCAGCACCGGACAGTTCACTGAAGCTTTCTTT
cdr3_aa: CASTGQFTEAFF

v_call: TRBV7-9
clone_size: -
d_call: -
j_call: TRBJ2-1
cdr3_nt: TGTGCCAGCAGCGTCTACGAGACGCTTTACAATGAGCAGTTCTTC
cdr3_aa: CASSVYETLYNEQFF

v_call: TRBV7-6
clone_size: many
d_call: TRBD1
j_call: TRBJ2-5
cdr3_nt: TGTGCCAGCAGCATTCCGACAGGGTGGTCAACCGGCGCCCAGTACTTC
cdr3_aa: CASSIPTGWSTGAQYF